A single sample gave rise to the 17 T cell receptor beta chains below, sequenced in a study of blood T cell repertoires in COVID-19. Using immunoSEQ multiplex PCR, the repertoire was profiled, and TCRdb retains in-frame clones only, with some absent. The table lists tens of thousands of clones, about 80% of them singletons. Sequenced sample: peripheral blood. The receptors were sampled from an older woman with acute or convalescent COVID-19.

The CDR3 region has the DNA TGTGCCAGCAGCGTCACAGGGGGTCGGGGCAATGAGCAGTTCTTC. Protein sequence: CASSVTGGRGNEQFF. The gene calls are TRBV5-4 and TRBJ2-1; 8 bases match TRBD1. The CDR3 extends over 15 amino acids. The germline V gene encodes CDR1 SGHNT and CDR2 YYREEE (reference sequence). J gave up 6 bases and V 4 bases, and 9 bases lay outside the gene matches.

This chain joins TRBV2 and TRBJ2-3; no definite D call. This CDR3 is built from 13 residues. Trimming removed 8 bases at V and 6 bases at J, with 15 bases between. Germline CDR1 reads SNHLY; CDR2 reads FYNNEI. The CDR3 DNA sequence: TGTGCCAGCTCTGGCATCTGGGCGGATACGCAGTATTTT. It yields the protein CASSGIWADTQYF.

The chain couples TRBV5-1 to TRBJ1-1; D uncertain. The CDR3 has 15 residues. In germline, CDR1 is SGHRS, CDR2 YFSETQ. Trimming cost V 1 base and J 1 base, with 11 bases left between them. The CDR3 reads CASSLSGRGNTEAFF. DNA of the CDR3: TGCGCCAGCAGCTTGTCTGGGCGGGGGAACACTGAAGCTTTCTTT.

The genes are TRBV11-3 and TRBJ2-1; 7 positions match TRBD1. Germline V lookup: CDR1 SGHNT, CDR2 YENEEA. With 0 bases clipped from V and 7 bases from J, the junction kept 3 bases outside the gene matches. The CDR3 has 14 residues. The CDR3, as DNA: TGTGCCAGCAGCTTAGACAGGGGGAAGAATGAGCAGTTCTTC. As protein: CASSLDRGKNEQFF. Drawing the rest from reference TRBV11-3 and TRBJ2-1, the complete variable domain is EAGVVQSPRYKIIEKKQPVAFWCNPISGHNTLYWYLQNLGQGPELLIRYENEEAVDDSQLPKDRFSAERLKGVDSTLKIQPAELGDSAVYLCASSLDRGKNEQFFGPGTRLTVL.

This sequence joins TRBV6-5 and TRBJ2-7; 10 bases align to TRBD2. V gave up 2 bases and J gave up 6 bases; unmatched junction bases: 4. The CDR3 has 14 residues. Germline V lookup: CDR1 MNHEY, CDR2 SVGAGI. Written as DNA, the CDR3 is TGTGCCAGCAGTTACAAGCCTAGCGGGGGCGAGCAGTACTTC. Its protein product is CASSYKPSGGEQYF.

This clone was detected only a few times. V usage is TRBV28 and J usage is TRBJ1-5; 9 bases are a match to TRBD1. The CDR3 totals 16 residues. Germline V CDR1 and CDR2: MDHEN, SYDVKM. V shed 8 bases, J shed 7 bases, and the junction held 15 bases outside the gene matches. Written as DNA, the CDR3 is TGTGCCAGCGAAACCGCCGGGACAGGGAATGCCCAGCCCCAGCATTTT. Translating it yields CASETAGTGNAQPQHF.

CDR3 region: CASSLDSYNEQFF. The DNA for the CDR3 is TGCGCCAGCAGCTTGGACAGCTACAATGAGCAGTTCTTC. The chain couples TRBV5-1 to TRBJ2-1; no clear D. Trimming pared 0 bases from V and 3 bases from J, leaving 4 bases between. The CDR3 is made up of 13 amino acids. CDR1 and CDR2 (germline): SGHRS, YFSETQ.

The chain links TRBV28 to TRBJ1-1, with unresolved D. Germline V CDR1 and CDR2: MDHEN, SYDVKM. This CDR3 is 14 amino acids long. Trimming removed 6 bases at V and 1 base at J, with 12 bases between. CDR3 nucleotide sequence: TGTGCCAGCAGGCGAATAACAGCGAACACTGAAGCTTTCTTT. It is translated as CASRRITANTEAFF.

The chain is built from TRBV7-9 and TRBJ2-5, with D maybe TRBD1 (5 bases). The CDR3 spans 12 residues. The germline V gene encodes CDR1 SEHNR and CDR2 FQNEAQ (reference sequence). The germline V and J ends were trimmed by 11 bases and 2 bases, with 12 bases remaining between them. This CDR3 reads CAGDRVQETQYF. Written as DNA, the CDR3 is TGTGCCGGAGACAGAGTGCAAGAGACCCAGTACTTC.

This clone appeared once. V is TRBV12-3 or TRBV12-4 and J is TRBJ1-1; D gene ambiguous. The CDR3 is 13 residues long. V dropped 6 bases and J dropped 0 bases, with 8 bases sitting between them. The CDR3 protein is CASSRGLNTEAFF. DNA of the CDR3: TGTGCCAGCAGCCGAGGATTGAACACTGAAGCTTTCTTT.

This clone was observed a single time. V gene TRBV9 combines with J gene TRBJ2-2, with D possibly matching TRBD1 (5 bases). CDR3 length: 14 amino acids. Trimming stripped 2 bases from V and 7 bases from J, with 12 bases between. Germline V CDR1 and CDR2: SGDLS, YYNGEE. DNA for the CDR3: TGTGCCAGCAGCGTGGGTGGGGCGAACGGGGAGCTGTTTTTT. As protein: CASSVGGANGELFF.

The genes are TRBV5-1 and TRBJ2-3; TRBD2 agrees at 7 bases. The CDR3 runs to 15 residues. The germline gives CDR1 SGHRS, CDR2 YFSETQ. J lost 3 bases, V lost 7 bases, and 11 bases had no gene match. CDR3: CASCRGELETDTQYF. The CDR3 region has the DNA TGCGCCAGCTGCCGGGGGGAACTTGAGACAGATACGCAGTATTTT.

The V call is TRBV5-6, the J call TRBJ1-1, with D possibly matching TRBD1 (6 bases). This CDR3 comprises 16 residues. V lost 0 bases and J 6 bases, leaving 18 bases between the germline ends. CDR1 SGHDT and CDR2 YYEEEE come from the germline V gene. CDR3: CASSLGTYRVRPEAFF. CDR3 DNA: TGTGCCAGCAGCTTGGGGACTTACAGGGTACGTCCTGAAGCTTTCTTT.

The chain combines TRBV14 with TRBJ1-6, with D possibly TRBD1 on 6 matching bases. Germline loops: CDR1 SGHDN, CDR2 FVKESK. Trimming took off 7 bases at V and 13 bases at J, with 17 bases between the two ends. This CDR3 has 13 residues. Here the CDR3 reads CASNWGGTTPLHF. The CDR3 bases are TGTGCCAGCAACTGGGGGGGGACAACTCCCCTCCACTTT.

V and J are TRBV27 and TRBJ1-1; possibly TRBD1 for D (5 bases). Germline CDR1 reads MNHEY; CDR2 reads SMNVEV (reference sequence). Trimming shortened V by 2 bases and J by 3 bases, and 10 bases separated the two germline ends. The CDR3 totals 14 residues. The CDR3, as DNA: TGTGCCAGCAGTTTACGGGGGAGTGACACTGAAGCTTTCTTT. Translated: CASSLRGSDTEAFF.

The chain couples TRBV5-1 to TRBJ1-1, with D possibly TRBD1 on 5 matching bases. The germline V and J ends were trimmed by 4 bases and 0 bases, with 7 bases remaining between them. This CDR3 has 13 amino acids. CDR1 and CDR2 from the germline V gene are SGHRS and YFSETQ. The CDR3 is CASSRQLNTEAFF. The CDR3 coding sequence is TGCGCCAGCAGCCGACAGTTGAACACTGAAGCTTTCTTT.

This chain connects TRBV7-6 to TRBJ1-4; the match to TRBD1 covers 8 bases. Germline V CDR1 and CDR2: SGHVS, FNYEAQ. There are 14 residues in the CDR3. V lost 5 bases, J lost 8 bases, and 7 bases stayed unmatched. The CDR3 region has the DNA TGTGCCAGCAGCACACAGGGGGTGGGAGAAAAACTGTTTTTT. This translates into CASSTQGVGEKLFF.